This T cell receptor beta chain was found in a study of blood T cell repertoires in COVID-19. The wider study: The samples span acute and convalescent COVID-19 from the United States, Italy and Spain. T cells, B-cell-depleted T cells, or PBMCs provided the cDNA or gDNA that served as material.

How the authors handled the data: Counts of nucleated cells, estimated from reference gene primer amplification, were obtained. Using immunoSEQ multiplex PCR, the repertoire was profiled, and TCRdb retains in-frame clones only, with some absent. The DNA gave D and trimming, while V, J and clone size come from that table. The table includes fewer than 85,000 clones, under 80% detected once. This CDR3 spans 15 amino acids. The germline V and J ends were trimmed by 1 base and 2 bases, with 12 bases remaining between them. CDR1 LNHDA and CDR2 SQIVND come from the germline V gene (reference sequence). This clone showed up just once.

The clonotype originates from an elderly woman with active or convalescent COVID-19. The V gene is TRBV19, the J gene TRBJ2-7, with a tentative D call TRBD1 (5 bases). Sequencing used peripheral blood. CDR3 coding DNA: TGTGCCAGTAGTATAGTTCCGACAGATACCTACGAGCAGTACTTC. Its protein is CASSIVPTDTYEQYF.